This T cell receptor beta chain was documented in a study of cytomegalovirus exposure and HLA in healthy donors. Details on this clone: Its antigen remains unidentified.

The V end was cut by 5 bases, the J end by 4 bases, with 13 bases between. CDR1 and CDR2 from the germline V gene are SGHDN and FVKESK. The CDR3 loop spans 14 amino acids. PCR was performed using 60 Vbeta and 13 Jbeta primers. Clones were sequenced by immunoSEQ multiplex PCR, and TCRdb holds only the in-frame ones, with some missing. The profile shows 95,000 to 150,000 clones, roughly 80% of them singletons. Overall study results and limits: In vitro checks showed that a few CMV-associated chains really do target CMV antigens. Most observed TCR sequences were rare, whereas some public TCRs were detected in many donors.

The sample taken for sequencing was PBMCs. V gene TRBV14 combines with J gene TRBJ2-3; D is perhaps TRBD2 (5 bases). The TCR was taken from a man aged 25 to 45 in good health and CMV-seronegative. The CDR3 region has the DNA TGTGCCAGCAGCGTCCTCGCGGGCTCAGATACGCAGTATTTT. Amino acids: CASSVLAGSDTQYF. Together with reference TRBV14 and TRBJ2-3, the CDR3 gives the full variable domain: EAGVTQFPSHSVIEKGQTVTLRCDPISGHDNLYWYRRVMGKEIKFLLHFVKESKQDESGMPNNRFLAERTGGTYSTLKVQPAELEDSGVYFCASSVLAGSDTQYFGPGTRLTVL.